The TCR beta chain under discussion was sequenced for a study of shared clonotypes between healthy human individuals. Study observations and caveats: The study generally estimated greater richness for naive than memory subsets. Generation probability values for non-shared clonotypes were lower than those for clonotypes shared by all four donors.

Between the trimmed V and J ends, which lost 5 bases and 10 bases, there was a span of 21 bases. The CDR3 spans 15 residues. Germline CDR1 and CDR2: SEHNR and FQNEAQ (reference sequence). Remarks on this clone: Its antigen is not identified.

Sequencing was performed with immunoSEQ multiplex PCR; in TCRdb, only in-frame clones are kept and a portion is missing. The table shows 660,000 or so clones, with 95% to 96% occurring only once. CD8 cells classed as naive were CD45RO-negative and positively selected for CCR7, excluding terminally differentiated effector memory CD45RA+ cells. Sequenced input: naive CD8+ T cells sorted from blood. This TCR came from a woman younger than 45 in good health. The chain recombines TRBV7-9 with TRBJ2-1; D gene ambiguous. CDR3 nucleotides: TGTGCCAGCAGCGATCAAACTGGGTTTATTAGGGAGCAGTTCTTC. It yields the protein CASSDQTGFIREQFF.